The rows below give T cell receptor beta chains drawn from one sample of a study of blood T cell repertoires in COVID-19. The data were produced by immunoSEQ multiplex PCR, yet TCRdb's version contains in-frame clones alone and is incomplete. The table lists some 280,000 clones, over 75% of them singletons. The sample comprised peripheral blood. Receptor source: a woman aged 55-70 years with acute or convalescent COVID-19. Both conserved end residues are part of each CDR3. The D gene is left open where the match is weak. A row's size may be missing; if present it is once, few, many or a size class.

v_gene	j_gene	len	d_gene	abundance	CDR3aa	CDR3nt
TRBV4-3	TRBJ2-2	18	TRBD2	.	CASSQELAGGQGAGELFF	TGCGCCAGCAGCCAAGAACTAGCGGGGGGGCAAGGGGCCGGGGAGCTGTTTTTT
TRBV24-1	TRBJ2-1	19	TRBD2	.	CATSDPGLAGGSSYNEQFF	TGTGCCACCAGTGACCCCGGACTAGCGGGAGGGAGCTCCTACAATGAGCAGTTCTTC
TRBV7-2	TRBJ2-3	15	TRBD2	.	CASSPGGVGTDTQYF	TGTGCCAGCAGCCCTGGGGGGGTTGGCACAGATACGCAGTATTTT
TRBV29-1	TRBJ2-5	10	.	.	CSVGQETQYF	TGCAGCGTTGGGCAGGAGACCCAGTACTTC
TRBV28	TRBJ2-7	13	.	.	CASSLAVNYEQYF	TGTGCCAGCAGTTTGGCGGTGAACTACGAGCAGTACTTC
TRBV6-1	TRBJ1-2	13	TRBD1	.	CASSEGDSYGYTF	TGTGCCAGCAGTGAAGGGGACAGCTATGGCTACACCTTC
TRBV7-9	TRBJ2-7	15	.	.	CASSLGLGQFDEQYF	TGTGCCAGCAGCTTAGGCCTTGGGCAGTTCGACGAGCAGTACTTC
TRBV28	TRBJ2-7	13	.	.	CASSLRQEETEYF	TGTGCCAGCAGTTTACGGCAGGAGGAAACGGAGTACTTC
TRBV11-2	TRBJ1-5	14	.	.	CASKTQEGDQPQHF	TGTGCCAGCAAGACACAGGAAGGTGATCAGCCCCAGCATTTT
TRBV19	TRBJ1-5	13	.	.	CASSPYSNQPQHF	TGTGCCAGTTCCCCCTATAGCAATCAGCCCCAGCATTTT
TRBV9	TRBJ2-2	19	TRBD1	.	CASSVGGTGYNRTAGELFF	TGTGCCAGCAGCGTAGGGGGGACAGGTTATAATAGAACGGCCGGGGAGCTGTTTTTT
TRBV7-9	TRBJ1-2	13	TRBD1	.	CASSWTGGNGYTF	TGTGCCAGCAGCTGGACAGGGGGCAATGGCTACACCTTC
TRBV4-3	TRBJ1-2	14	TRBD1	once	CASSQVTGEVGYTF	TGCGCCAGCAGCCAGGTGACAGGGGAGGTTGGCTACACCTTC
TRBV24-1	TRBJ1-6	13	TRBD1	.	CATRGTANSPLHF	TGTGCCACCAGGGGGACAGCTAATTCACCCCTCCACTTT
TRBV6-6	TRBJ2-1	15	TRBD2	.	CASSKEAGGTNEQFF	TGTGCCAGCAGTAAGGAAGCGGGAGGAACCAATGAGCAGTTCTTC
TRBV11-2	TRBJ2-7	14	TRBD1	.	CASSSGQGSYEQYF	TGTGCCAGCAGCTCGGGACAGGGCTCCTACGAGCAGTACTTC
TRBV11-2	TRBJ1-1	15	TRBD1	.	CASSLSTGDVTEAFF	TGTGCCAGCAGCTTATCAACAGGGGATGTCACTGAAGCTTTCTTT
TRBV3-1/TRBV3-2	TRBJ2-1	18	TRBD2	.	CASSQGTSGGSDYNEQFF	TGTGCCAGCAGCCAAGGGACTAGCGGGGGGTCCGATTACAATGAGCAGTTCTTC
TRBV27	TRBJ2-5	13	.	once	CASSLSSYETQYF	TGTGCCAGCAGTTTATCGTCTTATGAGACCCAGTACTTC
TRBV27	TRBJ1-1	15	.	.	CASSLPPPGGTEAFF	TGTGCCAGCAGTTTACCCCCCCCGGGAGGGACTGAAGCTTTCTTT